The clone carrying this T cell receptor beta chain was seen more than once but under ten times. The antigen remains undetermined. These data are taken from a study of T cell responses to AZD1222 COVID-19 vaccine. Study-wide findings and caveats: The sample set comprised mostly white British donors with more females, and clonal diversity was possibly underestimated.

CDR1 SGHVS and CDR2 FQNEAQ come from the germline V gene. V gave up 5 bases and J gave up 0 bases; unmatched junction bases: 8. The CDR3 covers 17 residues. Produced via immunoSEQ multiplex PCR; TCRdb's table is partial and in-frame only. The table lists about 100,000 clones, 80% to 85% of them singletons, with about 18% in the top ten. The sequencing here drew on peripheral blood, taken on day 0 of AZD1222 vaccination. This TCR came from an adult in good health. The chain uses TRBV7-8 and TRBJ1-4, with 8 bases fitting TRBD1. Here the CDR3 DNA reads TGTGCCAGCAGCATGAGACAGGGGCGAGCAACTAATGAAAAACTGTTTTTT. It specifies CASSMRQGRATNEKLFF.